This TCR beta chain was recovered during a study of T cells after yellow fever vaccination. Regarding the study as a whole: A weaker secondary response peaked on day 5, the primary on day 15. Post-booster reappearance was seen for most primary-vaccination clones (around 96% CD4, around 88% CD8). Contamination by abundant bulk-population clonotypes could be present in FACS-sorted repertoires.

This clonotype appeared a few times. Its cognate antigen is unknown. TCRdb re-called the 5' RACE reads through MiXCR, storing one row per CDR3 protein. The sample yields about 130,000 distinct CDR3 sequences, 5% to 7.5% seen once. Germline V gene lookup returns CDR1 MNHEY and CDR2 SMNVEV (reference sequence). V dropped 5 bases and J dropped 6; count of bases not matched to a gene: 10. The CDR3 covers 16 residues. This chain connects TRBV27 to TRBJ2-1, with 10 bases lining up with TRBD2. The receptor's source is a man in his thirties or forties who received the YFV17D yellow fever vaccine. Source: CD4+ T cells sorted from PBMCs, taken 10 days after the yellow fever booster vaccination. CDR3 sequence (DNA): TGTGCCAGCAGTCTAAAATCTAGCGGGGGAGGCAATGAGCAGTTCTTC. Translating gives CASSLKSSGGGNEQFF.